This T cell receptor beta chain was identified in a study of cytomegalovirus exposure and HLA in healthy donors. Background on the study: Of all 400 or so donors who were genotyped, 81% belonged to the Caucasian-associated ancestry cluster. Study-wide results and limits: Later genetic work tied a missense DCLRE1C variant to beta-chain V and J trimming. Published work reported that the classifier diagnosed cytomegalovirus status with high specificity and sensitivity. In vitro work confirmed that three CMV-associated chains recognize CMV antigens.

Of note for this clone: Its antigen is not identified.

Primers included in the PCR were 60 Vbeta and 13 Jbeta primers. Profiled with immunoSEQ multiplex PCR; TCRdb holds only in-frame clones, not every one. The table includes 150,000 to 200,000 clones, just under 80% detected once. Germline CDR1 is MNHEY and CDR2 is SVGAGI. The CDR3 is made up of 14 amino acids. Trimming pared 6 bases from V and 4 bases from J, leaving 12 bases between. This clonotype was sampled from a woman between 45 and 65 years old in good health and CMV-seropositive. The sample consisted of PBMCs. The V and J genes are TRBV6-5 and TRBJ1-4; D unresolved. In DNA, the CDR3 is TGTGCCAGCAGCCCGGACGGACTTAATGAAAAACTGTTTTTT. This encodes CASSPDGLNEKLFF.